The source of this TCR beta chain is a study of metastatic and nonmetastatic thyroid tumors. Between the trimmed V and J ends, which lost 7 bases and 0 bases, there was a span of 13 bases. The CDR3 consists of 15 residues. TCRdb reprocessed the PCR reads using MiXCR. The sample records 32,000 or so clones, roughly a sixth being singletons. Thyroid surgery was performed in patients who had received no treatment beforehand. This clone was counted many times. The same CDR3 arises from other DNA sequences in this sample as well. The material sequenced was blood. The sequence was collected from a male donor with papillary thyroid cancer or a benign thyroid nodule (not recorded which). Some clones in this sample may be carry-over from other donors' samples. This chain connects TRBV12-3 or TRBV12-4 to TRBJ1-3, with D perhaps matching TRBD1 (5 bases). Written as DNA, the CDR3 is TGTGCCAGCACCCGCCGGGGGGTCTCTGGAAACACCATATATTTT. The encoded protein is CASTRRGVSGNTIYF.